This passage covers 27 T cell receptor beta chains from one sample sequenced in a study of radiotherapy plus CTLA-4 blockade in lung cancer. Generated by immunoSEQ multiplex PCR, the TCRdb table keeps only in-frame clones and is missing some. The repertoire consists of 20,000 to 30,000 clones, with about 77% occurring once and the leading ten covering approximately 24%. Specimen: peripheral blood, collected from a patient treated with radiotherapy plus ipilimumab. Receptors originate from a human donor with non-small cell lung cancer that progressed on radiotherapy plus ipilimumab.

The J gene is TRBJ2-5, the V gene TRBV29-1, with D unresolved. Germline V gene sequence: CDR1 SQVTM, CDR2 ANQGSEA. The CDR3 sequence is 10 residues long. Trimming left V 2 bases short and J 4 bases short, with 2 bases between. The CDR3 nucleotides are TGCAGCGTTGAAATAGAGACCCAGTACTTC. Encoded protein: CSVEIETQYF.

CDR3 residues: CASRQGSYNEQFF. The CDR3 region has the DNA TGTGCCAGCAGACAGGGCTCCTACAATGAGCAGTTCTTC. The gene calls are TRBV28 and TRBJ2-1; a weak D match, TRBD1 (6 bases). V lost 6 bases to trimming and J lost 0 bases, with 6 bases between them. Per germline, CDR1 MDHEN and CDR2 SYDVKM. CDR3 length equals 13 residues.

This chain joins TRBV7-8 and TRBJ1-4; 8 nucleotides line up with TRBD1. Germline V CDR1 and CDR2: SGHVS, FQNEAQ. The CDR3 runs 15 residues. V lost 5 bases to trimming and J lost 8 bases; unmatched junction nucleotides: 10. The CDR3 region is CASSLTRGLGEKLFF. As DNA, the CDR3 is TGTGCCAGCAGCCTAACCAGGGGGCTCGGGGAAAAACTGTTTTTT.

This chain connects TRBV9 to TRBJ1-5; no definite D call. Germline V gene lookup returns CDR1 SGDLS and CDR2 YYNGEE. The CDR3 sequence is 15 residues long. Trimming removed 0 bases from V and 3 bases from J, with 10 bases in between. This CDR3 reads CASSVGPVLNQPQHF. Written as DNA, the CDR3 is TGTGCCAGCAGCGTAGGGCCAGTTCTCAATCAGCCCCAGCATTTT.

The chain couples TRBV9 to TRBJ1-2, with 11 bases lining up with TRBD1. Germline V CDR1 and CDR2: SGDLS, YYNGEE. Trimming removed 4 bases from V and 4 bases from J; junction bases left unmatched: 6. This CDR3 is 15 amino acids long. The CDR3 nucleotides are TGTGCCAGCAGCCCAGGGACAGGGGGAGCCTATGGCTACACCTTC. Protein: CASSPGTGGAYGYTF.

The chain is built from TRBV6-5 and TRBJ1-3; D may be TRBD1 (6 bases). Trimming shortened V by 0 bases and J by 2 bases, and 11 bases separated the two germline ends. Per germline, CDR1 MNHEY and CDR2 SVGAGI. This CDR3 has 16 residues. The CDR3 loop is CASSYSSTGPGNTIYF. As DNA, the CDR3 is TGTGCCAGCAGTTACTCATCTACAGGGCCTGGAAACACCATATATTTT.

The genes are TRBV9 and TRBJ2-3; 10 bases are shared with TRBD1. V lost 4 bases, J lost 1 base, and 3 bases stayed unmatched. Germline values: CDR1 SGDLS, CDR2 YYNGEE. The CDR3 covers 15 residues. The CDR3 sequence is CASSPGTGGTDTQYF. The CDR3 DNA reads TGTGCCAGCAGCCCGGGGACAGGGGGCACAGATACGCAGTATTTT.

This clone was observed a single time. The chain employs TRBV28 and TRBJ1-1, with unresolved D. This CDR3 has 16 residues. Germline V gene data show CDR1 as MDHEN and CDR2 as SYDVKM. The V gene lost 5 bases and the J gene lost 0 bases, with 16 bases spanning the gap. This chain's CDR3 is CASSPLYSTMNTEAFF. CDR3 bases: TGTGCCAGCAGTCCTCTCTACAGTACAATGAACACTGAAGCTTTCTTT.

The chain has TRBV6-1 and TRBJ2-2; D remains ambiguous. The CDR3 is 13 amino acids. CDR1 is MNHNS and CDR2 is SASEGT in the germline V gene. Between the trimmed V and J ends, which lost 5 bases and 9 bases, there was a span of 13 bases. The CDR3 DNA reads TGTGCCAGCAGTCTTGGACCGAGTTGGGAGCTGTTTTTT. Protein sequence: CASSLGPSWELFF.

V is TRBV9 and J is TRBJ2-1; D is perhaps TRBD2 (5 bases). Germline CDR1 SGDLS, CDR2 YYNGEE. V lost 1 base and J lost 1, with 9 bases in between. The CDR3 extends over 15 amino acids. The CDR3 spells CASSVMWESYNEQFF. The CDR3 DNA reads TGTGCCAGCAGCGTAATGTGGGAGTCCTACAATGAGCAGTTCTTC.

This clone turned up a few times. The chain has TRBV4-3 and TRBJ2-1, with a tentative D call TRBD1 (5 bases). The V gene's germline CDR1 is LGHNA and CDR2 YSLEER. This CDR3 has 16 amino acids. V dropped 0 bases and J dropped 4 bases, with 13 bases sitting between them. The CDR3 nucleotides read TGCGCCAGCAGCCAAGATTCAAGGGGTTGGTACAATGAGCAGTTCTTC. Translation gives CASSQDSRGWYNEQFF.

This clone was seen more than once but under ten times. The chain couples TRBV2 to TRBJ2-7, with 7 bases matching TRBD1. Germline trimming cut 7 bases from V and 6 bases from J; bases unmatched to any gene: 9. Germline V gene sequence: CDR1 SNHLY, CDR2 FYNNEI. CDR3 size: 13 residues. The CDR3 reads CASTGDRGSEQYF. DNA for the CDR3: TGTGCCAGCACTGGGGACAGAGGTAGCGAGCAGTACTTC.

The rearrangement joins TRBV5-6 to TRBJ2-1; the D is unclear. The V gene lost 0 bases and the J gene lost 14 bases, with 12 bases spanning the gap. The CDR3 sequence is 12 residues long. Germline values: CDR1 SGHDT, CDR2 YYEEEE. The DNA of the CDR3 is TGTGCCAGCAGCTTGGGGTCCTATCCCAAGTTCTTC. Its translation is CASSLGSYPKFF.

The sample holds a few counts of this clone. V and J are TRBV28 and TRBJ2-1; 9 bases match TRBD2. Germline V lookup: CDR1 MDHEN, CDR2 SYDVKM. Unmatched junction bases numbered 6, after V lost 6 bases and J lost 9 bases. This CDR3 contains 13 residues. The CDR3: CASSRTSASEQFF. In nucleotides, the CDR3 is TGTGCCAGCAGCCGGACTAGCGCCAGTGAGCAGTTCTTC. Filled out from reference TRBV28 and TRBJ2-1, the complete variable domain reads DVKVTQSSRYLVKRTGEKVFLECVQDMDHENMFWYRQDPGLGLRLIYFSYDVKMKEKGDIPEGYSVSREKKERFSLILESASTNQTSMYLCASSRTSASEQFFGPGTRLTVL.

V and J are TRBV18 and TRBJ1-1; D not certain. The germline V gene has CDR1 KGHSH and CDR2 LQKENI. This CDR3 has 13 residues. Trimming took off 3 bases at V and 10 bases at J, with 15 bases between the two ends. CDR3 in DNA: TGTGCCAGCTCACCCCGGGAAAGCGCGCGAGCTTTCTTT. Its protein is CASSPRESARAFF.

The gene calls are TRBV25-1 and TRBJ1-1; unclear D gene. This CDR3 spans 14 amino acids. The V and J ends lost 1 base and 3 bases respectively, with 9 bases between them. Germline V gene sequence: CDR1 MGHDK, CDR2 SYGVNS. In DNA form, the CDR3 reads TGTGCCAGCAGTGAATTGGAGGGCTACACTGAAGCTTTCTTT. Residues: CASSELEGYTEAFF.

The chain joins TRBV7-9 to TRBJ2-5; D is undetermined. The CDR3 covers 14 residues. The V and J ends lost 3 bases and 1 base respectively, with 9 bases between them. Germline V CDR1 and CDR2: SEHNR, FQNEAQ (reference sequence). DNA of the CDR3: TGTGCCAGCAGCTTGGACCTCTTCCAAGAGACCCAGTACTTC. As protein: CASSLDLFQETQYF.

The CDR3 here is CASGETVYSNQPQHF. The CDR3 DNA is TGTGCCAGCGGCGAGACCGTTTATAGCAATCAGCCCCAGCATTTT. This chain connects TRBV28 to TRBJ1-5, with D unresolved. Germline CDR1 and CDR2: MDHEN and SYDVKM. V was pared by 8 bases and J by 0 bases, with 14 bases between. The length of the CDR3 is 15 residues.

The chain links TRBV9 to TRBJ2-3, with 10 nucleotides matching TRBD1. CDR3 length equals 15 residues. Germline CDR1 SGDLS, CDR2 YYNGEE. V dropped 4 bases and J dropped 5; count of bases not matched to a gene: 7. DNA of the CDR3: TGTGCCAGCAGCCCTCGACAGGGGGCAGGAGATACGCAGTATTTT. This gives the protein CASSPRQGAGDTQYF. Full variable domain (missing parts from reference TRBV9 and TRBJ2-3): DSGVTQTPKHLITATGQRVTLRCSPRSGDLSVYWYQQSLDQGLQFLIQYYNGEERAKGNILERFSAQQFPDLHSELNLSSLELGDSALYFCASSPRQGAGDTQYFGPGTRLTVL.

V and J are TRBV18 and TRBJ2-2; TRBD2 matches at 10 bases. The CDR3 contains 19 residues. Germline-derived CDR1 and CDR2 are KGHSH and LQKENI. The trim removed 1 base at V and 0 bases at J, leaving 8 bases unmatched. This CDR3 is CASSPQASGGATNTGELFF. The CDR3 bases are TGTGCCAGCTCACCACAGGCTAGCGGGGGCGCGACGAACACCGGGGAGCTGTTTTTT.

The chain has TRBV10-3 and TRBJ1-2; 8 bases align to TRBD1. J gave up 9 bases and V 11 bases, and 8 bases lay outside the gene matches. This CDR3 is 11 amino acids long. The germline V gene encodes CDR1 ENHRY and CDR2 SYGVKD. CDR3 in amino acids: CAGRGPGRYTF. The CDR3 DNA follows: TGTGCCGGCAGGGGGCCGGGCCGCTACACCTTC.

In nucleotides, the CDR3 is TGTGCCAGCAGTTTTTGGTCAGGGAGCACAGATACGCAGTATTTT. Its translation is CASSFWSGSTDTQYF. This rearrangement joins TRBV27 to TRBJ2-3; D is possibly TRBD1 (5 bases). Germline V gene data show CDR1 as MNHEY and CDR2 as SMNVEV (reference sequence). The CDR3 consists of 15 residues. Trimming cost V 3 bases and J 0 bases, with 10 bases left between them.

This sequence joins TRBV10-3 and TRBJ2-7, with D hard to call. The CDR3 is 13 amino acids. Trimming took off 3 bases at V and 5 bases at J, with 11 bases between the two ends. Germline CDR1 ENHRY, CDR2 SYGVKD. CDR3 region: CAISDLGKDEQYF. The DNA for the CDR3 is TGTGCCATCAGTGATTTGGGTAAGGACGAGCAGTACTTC.

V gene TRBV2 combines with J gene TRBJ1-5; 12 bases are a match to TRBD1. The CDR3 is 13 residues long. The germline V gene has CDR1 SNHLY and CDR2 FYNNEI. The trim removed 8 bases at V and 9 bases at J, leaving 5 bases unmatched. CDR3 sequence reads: CASWDRGLRPQHF. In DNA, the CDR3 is TGTGCCAGCTGGGACAGGGGGCTCCGGCCCCAGCATTTT.

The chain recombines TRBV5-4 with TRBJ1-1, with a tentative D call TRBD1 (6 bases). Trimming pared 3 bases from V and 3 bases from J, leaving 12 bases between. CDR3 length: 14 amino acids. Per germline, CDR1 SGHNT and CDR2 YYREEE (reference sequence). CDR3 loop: CASSWGTSDTEAFF. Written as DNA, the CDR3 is TGTGCCAGCAGCTGGGGGACAAGCGACACTGAAGCTTTCTTT.

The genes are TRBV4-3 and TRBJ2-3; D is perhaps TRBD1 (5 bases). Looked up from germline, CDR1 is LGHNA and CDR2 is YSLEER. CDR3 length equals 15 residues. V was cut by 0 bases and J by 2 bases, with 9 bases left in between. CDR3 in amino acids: CASSQEGVYTDTQYF. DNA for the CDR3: TGCGCCAGCAGCCAAGAAGGGGTTTACACAGATACGCAGTATTTT.

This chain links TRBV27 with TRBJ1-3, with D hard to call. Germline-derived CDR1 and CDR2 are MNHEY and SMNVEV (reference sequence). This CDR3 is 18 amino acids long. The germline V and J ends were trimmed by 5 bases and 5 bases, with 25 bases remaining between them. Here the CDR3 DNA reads TGTGCCAGCAGTCCTCAACTGACCGGGATAACATCGCGAAACACCATATATTTT. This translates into CASSPQLTGITSRNTIYF.